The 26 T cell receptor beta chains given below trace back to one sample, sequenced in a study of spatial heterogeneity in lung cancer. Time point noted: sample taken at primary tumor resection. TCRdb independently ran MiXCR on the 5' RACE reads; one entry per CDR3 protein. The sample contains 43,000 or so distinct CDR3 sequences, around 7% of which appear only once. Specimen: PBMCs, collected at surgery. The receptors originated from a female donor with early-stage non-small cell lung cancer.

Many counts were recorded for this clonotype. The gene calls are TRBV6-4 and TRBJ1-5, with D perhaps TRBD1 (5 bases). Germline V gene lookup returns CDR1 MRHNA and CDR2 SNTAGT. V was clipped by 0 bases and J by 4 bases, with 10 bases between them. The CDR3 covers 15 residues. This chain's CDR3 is CASSDSVGENQPQHF. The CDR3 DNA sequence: TGTGCCAGCAGTGACTCTGTGGGGGAAAATCAGCCCCAGCATTTT.

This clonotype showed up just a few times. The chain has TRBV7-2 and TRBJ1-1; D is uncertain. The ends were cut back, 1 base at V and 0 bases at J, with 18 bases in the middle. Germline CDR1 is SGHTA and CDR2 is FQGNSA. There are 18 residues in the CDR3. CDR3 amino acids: CASSLVPNEVGMNTEAFF. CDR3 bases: TGTGCCAGCAGCTTAGTACCCAACGAGGTGGGGATGAACACTGAAGCTTTCTTT.

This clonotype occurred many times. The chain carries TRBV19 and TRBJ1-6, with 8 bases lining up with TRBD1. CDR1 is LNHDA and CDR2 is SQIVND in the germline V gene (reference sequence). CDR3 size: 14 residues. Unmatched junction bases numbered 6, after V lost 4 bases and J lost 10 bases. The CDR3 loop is CASSKNRGSSPLHF. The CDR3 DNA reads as TGTGCCAGTAGTAAGAACAGGGGGAGCTCACCCCTCCACTTT.

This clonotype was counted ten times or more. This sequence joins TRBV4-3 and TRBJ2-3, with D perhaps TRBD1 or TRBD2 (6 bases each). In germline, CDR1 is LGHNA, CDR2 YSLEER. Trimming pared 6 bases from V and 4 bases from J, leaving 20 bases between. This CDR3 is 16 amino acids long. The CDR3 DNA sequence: TGCGCCAGCAGTATCCGGGGGCGCTTTCGGGCAGATACGCAGTATTTT. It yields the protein CASSIRGRFRADTQYF.

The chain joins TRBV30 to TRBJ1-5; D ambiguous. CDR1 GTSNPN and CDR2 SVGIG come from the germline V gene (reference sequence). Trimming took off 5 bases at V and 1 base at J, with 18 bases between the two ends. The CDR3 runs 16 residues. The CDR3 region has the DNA TGTGCCTGGCAGATAGGGCGCAGTGCGAGCAATCAGCCCCAGCATTTT. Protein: CAWQIGRSASNQPQHF.

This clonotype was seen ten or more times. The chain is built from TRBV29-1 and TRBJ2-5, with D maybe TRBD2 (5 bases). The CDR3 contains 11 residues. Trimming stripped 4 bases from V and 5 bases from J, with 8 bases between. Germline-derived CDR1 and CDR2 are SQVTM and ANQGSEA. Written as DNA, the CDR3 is TGCAGCGTTGGCAGCGGCGAGACCCAGTACTTC. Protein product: CSVGSGETQYF.

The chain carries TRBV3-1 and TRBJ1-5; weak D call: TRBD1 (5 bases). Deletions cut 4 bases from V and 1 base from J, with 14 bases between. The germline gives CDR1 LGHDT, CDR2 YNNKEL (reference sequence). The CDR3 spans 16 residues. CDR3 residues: CASSPGAPGSNQPQHF. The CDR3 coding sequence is TGTGCCAGCAGCCCTGGGGCCCCTGGGAGCAATCAGCCCCAGCATTTT.

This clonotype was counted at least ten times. The CDR3 DNA reads TGTGCCAGCAGTCCCTTTTCCACTAGTTACGAGCAGTACTTC. Its translation: CASSPFSTSYEQYF. The J gene is TRBJ2-7, the V gene TRBV6-2 or TRBV6-3, with D tentatively TRBD2 (5 bases). Deletions cut 5 bases from V and 4 bases from J, with 15 bases between. Germline CDR1 is MNHEY and CDR2 is SVGEGT. This CDR3 is built from 14 residues.

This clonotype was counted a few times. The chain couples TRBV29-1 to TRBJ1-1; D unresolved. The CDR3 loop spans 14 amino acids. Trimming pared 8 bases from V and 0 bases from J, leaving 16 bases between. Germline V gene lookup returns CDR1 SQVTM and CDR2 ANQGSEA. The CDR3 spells CSSRAFSMNTEAFF. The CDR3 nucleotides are TGCAGCTCCCGGGCCTTCTCCATGAACACTGAAGCTTTCTTT. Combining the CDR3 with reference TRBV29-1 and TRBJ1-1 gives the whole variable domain SAVISQKPSRDICQRGTSLTIQCQVDSQVTMMFWYRQQPGQSLTLIATANQGSEATYESGFVIDKFPISRPNLTFSTLTVSNMSPEDSSIYLCSSRAFSMNTEAFFGQGTRLTVV.

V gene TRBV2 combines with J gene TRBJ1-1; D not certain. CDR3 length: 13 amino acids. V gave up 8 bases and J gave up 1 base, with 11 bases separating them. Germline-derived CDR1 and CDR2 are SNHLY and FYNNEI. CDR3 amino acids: CASRNWGNTEAFF. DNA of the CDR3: TGTGCCAGCCGCAATTGGGGGAACACTGAAGCTTTCTTT.

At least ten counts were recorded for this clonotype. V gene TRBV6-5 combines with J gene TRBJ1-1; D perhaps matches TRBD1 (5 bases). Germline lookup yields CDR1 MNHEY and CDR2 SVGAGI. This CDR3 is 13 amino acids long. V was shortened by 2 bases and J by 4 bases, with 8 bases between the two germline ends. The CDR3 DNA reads TGTGCCAGCAGTTACGACAGTCGCACTGAAGCTTTCTTT. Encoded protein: CASSYDSRTEAFF.

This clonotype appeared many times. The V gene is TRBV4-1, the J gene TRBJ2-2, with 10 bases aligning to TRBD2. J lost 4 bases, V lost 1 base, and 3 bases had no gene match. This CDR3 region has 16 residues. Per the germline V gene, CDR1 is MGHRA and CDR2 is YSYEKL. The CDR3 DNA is TGCGCCAGCAGCCAAGCCGCTAGCGGGGGCACCGGGGAGCTGTTTTTT. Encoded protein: CASSQAASGGTGELFF.

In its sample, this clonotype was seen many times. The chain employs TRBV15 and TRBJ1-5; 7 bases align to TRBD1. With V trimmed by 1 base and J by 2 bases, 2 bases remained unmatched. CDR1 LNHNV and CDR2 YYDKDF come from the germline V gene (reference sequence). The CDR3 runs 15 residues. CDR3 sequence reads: CATSRAGTGNQPQHF. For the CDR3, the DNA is TGTGCCACCAGCAGAGCAGGGACAGGCAATCAGCCCCAGCATTTT.

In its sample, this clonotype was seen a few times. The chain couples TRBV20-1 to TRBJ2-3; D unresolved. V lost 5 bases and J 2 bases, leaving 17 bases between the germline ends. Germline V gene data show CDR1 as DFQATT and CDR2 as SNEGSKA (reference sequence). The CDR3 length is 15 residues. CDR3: CSASLRARNTDTQYF. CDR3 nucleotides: TGCAGTGCTTCCCTCCGCGCTAGAAACACAGATACGCAGTATTTT.

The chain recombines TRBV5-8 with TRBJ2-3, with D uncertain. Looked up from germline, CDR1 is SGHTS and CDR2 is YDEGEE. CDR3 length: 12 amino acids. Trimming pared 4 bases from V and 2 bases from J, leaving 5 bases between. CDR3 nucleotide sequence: TGTGCCAGCAGCCGAAACACAGATACGCAGTATTTT. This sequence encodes CASSRNTDTQYF.

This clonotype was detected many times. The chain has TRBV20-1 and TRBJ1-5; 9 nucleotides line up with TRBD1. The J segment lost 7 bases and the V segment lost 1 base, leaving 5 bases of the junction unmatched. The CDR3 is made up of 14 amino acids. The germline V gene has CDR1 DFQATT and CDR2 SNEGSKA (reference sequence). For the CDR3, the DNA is TGCAGTGCTAGAGGGGACAGGGAGGGACAGCCCCAGCATTTT. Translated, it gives CSARGDREGQPQHF.

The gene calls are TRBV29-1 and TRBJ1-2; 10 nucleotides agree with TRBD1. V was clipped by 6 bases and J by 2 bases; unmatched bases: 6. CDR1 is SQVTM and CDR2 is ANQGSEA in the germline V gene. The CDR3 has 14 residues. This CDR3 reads CSVDPGQGNYGYTF. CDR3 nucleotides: TGCAGCGTAGACCCGGGACAGGGGAACTATGGCTACACCTTC.

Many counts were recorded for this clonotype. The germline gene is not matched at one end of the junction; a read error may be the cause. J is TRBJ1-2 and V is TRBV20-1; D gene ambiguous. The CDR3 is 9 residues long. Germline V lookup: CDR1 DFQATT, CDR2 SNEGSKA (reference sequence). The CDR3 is CSARPLIAF. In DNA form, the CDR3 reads TGCAGTGCACGTCCCCTAATCGCCTTC.

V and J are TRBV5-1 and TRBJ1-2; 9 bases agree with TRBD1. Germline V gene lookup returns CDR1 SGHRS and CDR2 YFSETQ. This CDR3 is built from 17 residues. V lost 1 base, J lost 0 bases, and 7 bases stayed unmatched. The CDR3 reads CASSLTGGAPANYGYTF. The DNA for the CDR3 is TGCGCCAGCAGCTTGACAGGGGGCGCCCCGGCTAACTATGGCTACACCTTC.

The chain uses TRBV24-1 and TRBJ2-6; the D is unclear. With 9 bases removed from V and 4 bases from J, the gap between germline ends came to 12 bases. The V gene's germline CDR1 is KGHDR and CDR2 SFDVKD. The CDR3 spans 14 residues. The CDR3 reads CATLSGRGANVLTF. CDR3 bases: TGTGCCACCTTGTCGGGCCGAGGGGCCAACGTCCTGACTTTC.

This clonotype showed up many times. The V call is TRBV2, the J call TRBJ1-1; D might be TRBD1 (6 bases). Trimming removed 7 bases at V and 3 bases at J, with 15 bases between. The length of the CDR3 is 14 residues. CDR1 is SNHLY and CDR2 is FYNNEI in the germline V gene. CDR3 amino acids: CASTEGGIDTEAFF. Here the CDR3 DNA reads TGTGCCAGCACCGAAGGGGGGATAGACACTGAAGCTTTCTTT. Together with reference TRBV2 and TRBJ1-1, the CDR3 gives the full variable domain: EPEVTQTPSHQVTQMGQEVILRCVPISNHLYFYWYRQILGQKVEFLVSFYNNEISEKSEIFDDQFSVERPDGSNFTLKIRSTKLEDSAMYFCASTEGGIDTEAFFGQGTRLTVV.

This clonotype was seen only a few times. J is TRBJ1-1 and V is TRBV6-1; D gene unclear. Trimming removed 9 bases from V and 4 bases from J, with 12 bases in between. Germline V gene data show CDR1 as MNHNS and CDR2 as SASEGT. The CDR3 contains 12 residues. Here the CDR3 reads CASREAITEAFF. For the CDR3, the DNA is TGTGCCAGTCGGGAGGCGATCACTGAAGCTTTCTTT.

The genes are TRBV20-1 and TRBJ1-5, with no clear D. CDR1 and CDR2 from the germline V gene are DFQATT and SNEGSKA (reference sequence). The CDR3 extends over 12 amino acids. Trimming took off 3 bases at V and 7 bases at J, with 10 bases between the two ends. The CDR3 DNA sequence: TGCAGTGCTAGGACCGCCGGACAGCCCCAGCATTTT. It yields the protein CSARTAGQPQHF.

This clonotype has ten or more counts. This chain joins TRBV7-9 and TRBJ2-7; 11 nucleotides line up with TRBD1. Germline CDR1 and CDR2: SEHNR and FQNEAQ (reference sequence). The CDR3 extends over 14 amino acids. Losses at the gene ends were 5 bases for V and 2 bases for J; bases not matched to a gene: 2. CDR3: CASSQGQGAYEQYF. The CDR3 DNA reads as TGTGCCAGCAGCCAGGGACAGGGGGCCTACGAGCAGTACTTC.

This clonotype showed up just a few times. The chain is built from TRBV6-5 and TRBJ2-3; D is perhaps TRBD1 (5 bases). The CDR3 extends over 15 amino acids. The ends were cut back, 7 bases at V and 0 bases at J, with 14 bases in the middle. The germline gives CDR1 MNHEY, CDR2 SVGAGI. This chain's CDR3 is CASTQGHESTDTQYF. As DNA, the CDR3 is TGTGCCAGCACCCAGGGTCATGAGAGCACAGATACGCAGTATTTT.

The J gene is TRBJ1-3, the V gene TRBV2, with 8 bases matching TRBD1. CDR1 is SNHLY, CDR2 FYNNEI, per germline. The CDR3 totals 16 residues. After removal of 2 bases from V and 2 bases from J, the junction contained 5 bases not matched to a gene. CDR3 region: CASSERQGFAGNTIYF. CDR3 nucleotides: TGTGCCAGCAGTGAAAGACAGGGGTTCGCTGGAAACACCATATATTTT.